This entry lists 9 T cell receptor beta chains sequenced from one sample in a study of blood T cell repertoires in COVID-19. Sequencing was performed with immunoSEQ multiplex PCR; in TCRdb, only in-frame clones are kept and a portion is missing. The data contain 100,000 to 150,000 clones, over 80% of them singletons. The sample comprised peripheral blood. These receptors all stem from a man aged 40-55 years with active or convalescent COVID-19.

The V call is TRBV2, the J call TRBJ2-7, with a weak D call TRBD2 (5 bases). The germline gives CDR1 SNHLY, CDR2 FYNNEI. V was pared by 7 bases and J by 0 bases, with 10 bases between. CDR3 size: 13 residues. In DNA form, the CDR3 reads TGTGCCAGCAACGGGGTGGGCTCCTACGAGCAGTACTTC. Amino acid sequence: CASNGVGSYEQYF.

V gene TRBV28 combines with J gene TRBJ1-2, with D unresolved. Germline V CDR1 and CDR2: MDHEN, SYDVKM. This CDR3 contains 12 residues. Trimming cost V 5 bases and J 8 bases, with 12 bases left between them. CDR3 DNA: TGTGCCAGCAGTCTCGGACCGGGGGGCTACACCTTC. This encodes CASSLGPGGYTF.

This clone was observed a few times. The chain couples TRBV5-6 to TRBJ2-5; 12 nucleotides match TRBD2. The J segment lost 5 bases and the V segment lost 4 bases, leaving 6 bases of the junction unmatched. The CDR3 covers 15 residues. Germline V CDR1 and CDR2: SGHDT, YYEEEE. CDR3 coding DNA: TGTGCCAGCAGCAGTGGACTAGCGGGGTTCGAGACCCAGTACTTC. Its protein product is CASSSGLAGFETQYF.

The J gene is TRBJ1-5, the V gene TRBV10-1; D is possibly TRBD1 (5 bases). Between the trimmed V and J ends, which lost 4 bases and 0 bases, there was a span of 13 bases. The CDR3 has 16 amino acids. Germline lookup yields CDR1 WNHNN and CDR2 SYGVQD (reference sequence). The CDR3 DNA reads TGCGCCAGCAGTGCTTACAGGAAACATAGCAATCAGCCCCAGCATTTT. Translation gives CASSAYRKHSNQPQHF.

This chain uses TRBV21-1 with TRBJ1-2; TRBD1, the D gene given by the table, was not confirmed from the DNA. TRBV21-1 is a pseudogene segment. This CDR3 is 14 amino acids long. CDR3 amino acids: CASRGPGTGYAQTF. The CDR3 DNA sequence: TGTGCCAGCAGGGGACCCGGGACAGGGTATGCTCAGACCTTC.

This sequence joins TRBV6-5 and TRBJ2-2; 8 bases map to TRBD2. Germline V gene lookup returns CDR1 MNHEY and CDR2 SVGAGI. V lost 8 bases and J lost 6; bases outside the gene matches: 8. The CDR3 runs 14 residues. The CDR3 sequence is CASVERGISGELFF. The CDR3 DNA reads TGTGCCAGCGTTGAGCGGGGGATCTCCGGGGAGCTGTTTTTT.

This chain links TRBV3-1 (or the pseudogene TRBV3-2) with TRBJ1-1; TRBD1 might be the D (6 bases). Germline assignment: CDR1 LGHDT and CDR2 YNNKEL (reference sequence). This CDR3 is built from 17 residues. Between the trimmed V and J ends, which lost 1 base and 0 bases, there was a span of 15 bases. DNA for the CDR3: TGTGCCAGCAGCCAAGGATCCATGCAGGGGATGAACACTGAAGCTTTCTTT. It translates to CASSQGSMQGMNTEAFF.

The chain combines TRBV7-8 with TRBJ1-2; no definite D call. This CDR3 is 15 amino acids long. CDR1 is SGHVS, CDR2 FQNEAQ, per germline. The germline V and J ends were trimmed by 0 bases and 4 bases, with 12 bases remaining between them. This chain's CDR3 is CASSLAEEGLYGYTF. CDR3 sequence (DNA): TGTGCCAGCAGCTTAGCGGAAGAGGGCCTCTATGGCTACACCTTC.

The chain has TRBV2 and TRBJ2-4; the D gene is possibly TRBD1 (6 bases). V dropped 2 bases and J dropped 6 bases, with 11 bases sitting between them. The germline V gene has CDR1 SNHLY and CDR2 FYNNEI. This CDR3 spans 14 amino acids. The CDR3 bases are TGTGCCAGCAGTGAAACAGGGTCTAGAAACATTCAGTACTTC. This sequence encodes CASSETGSRNIQYF. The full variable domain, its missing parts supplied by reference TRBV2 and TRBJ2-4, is EPEVTQTPSHQVTQMGQEVILRCVPISNHLYFYWYRQILGQKVEFLVSFYNNEISEKSEIFDDQFSVERPDGSNFTLKIRSTKLEDSAMYFCASSETGSRNIQYFGAGTRLSVL.